These 3 T cell receptor beta chains were sequenced from one sample in a study of breast tumors, draining lymph nodes, adjacent tissues. One entry per CDR3 protein results from TCRdb running MiXCR on the multiplex PCR reads. In the table there are tens of thousands of distinct CDR3 sequences, around 40% of which are singletons. The sample consisted of breast tumor tissue. Receptors originate from a female donor with breast cancer. Some clones in this sample may be carry-over from other donors' samples.

The chain has TRBV4-3 and TRBJ2-5; 12 bases line up with TRBD1. Germline-derived CDR1 and CDR2 are LGHNA and YSLEER. V shed 0 bases and J 5 bases; nucleotides not matched to a gene: 7. The CDR3 loop spans 17 amino acids. The CDR3: CASSQDLVGQGAETQYF. CDR3 in DNA: TGCGCCAGCAGCCAAGACCTTGTGGGACAGGGGGCGGAGACCCAGTACTTC.

This clonotype was detected only once. V is TRBV5-1 and J is TRBJ2-1, with D unclear. The CDR3 is 15 residues long. V lost 0 bases and J 2 bases, leaving 9 bases between the germline ends. Germline lookup yields CDR1 SGHRS and CDR2 YFSETQ. The CDR3 spells CASSLGNRPYNEQFF. CDR3 nucleotide sequence: TGCGCCAGCAGCTTGGGGAACCGACCCTACAATGAGCAGTTCTTC.

About this clonotype: Being one base from a much bigger clone, this may be a read error. The chain couples TRBV7-3 to TRBJ2-5; a possible D gene is TRBD2 (6 bases). There are 17 residues in the CDR3. Germline values: CDR1 SGHTA, CDR2 FQGTGA. The V gene lost 5 bases and the J gene lost 4 bases, with 23 bases spanning the gap. The CDR3 region has the DNA TGTGCCAGCAGCGTAGGACCGACCCCAGAGGAGGGAGAGACCCAGTACTTC. Its translation is CASSVGPTPEEGETQYF.